The 21 T cell receptor beta chains in this list originate from one sample, sequenced in a study of T cells after yellow fever vaccination. From the 5' RACE reads, TCRdb called clonotypes with MiXCR, one entry per CDR3 protein. The sample shows around 70,000 distinct CDR3 sequences, more than 5.5% of them seen only once. This sample comprised CD8+ T cells sorted from PBMCs, obtained about 5 days after the first yellow fever vaccination. Source of these receptors: a man aged 18 to 29 who received the YFV17D yellow fever vaccine.

This clonotype has more than one count but fewer than ten. The rearrangement joins TRBV7-9 to TRBJ1-2; 7 bases agree with TRBD1. CDR3 length: 17 amino acids. The germline gives CDR1 SEHNR, CDR2 FQNEAQ (reference sequence). J lost 4 bases, V lost 5 bases, and 16 bases had no gene match. CDR3: CASSDAGTASWRYGYTF. The CDR3, as DNA: TGTGCCAGCAGCGATGCCGGGACAGCGAGTTGGCGCTATGGCTACACCTTC. The variable domain in full, with the rest retrieved from reference TRBV7-9 and TRBJ1-2, is DTGVSQNPRHKITKRGQNVTFRCDPISEHNRLYWYRQTLGQGPEFLTYFQNEAQLEKSRLLSDRFSAERPKGSFSTLEIQRTEQGDSAMYLCASSDAGTASWRYGYTFGSGTRLTVV.

This clonotype occurred many times. The rearrangement links TRBV5-1 to TRBJ2-3; 8 bases align to TRBD2. V shed 0 bases and J 2 bases; nucleotides not matched to a gene: 11. Germline CDR1 is SGHRS and CDR2 is YFSETQ. The CDR3 has 18 residues. The CDR3: CASSLVGVFGGDTDTQYF. DNA for the CDR3: TGCGCCAGCAGCTTGGTCGGGGTCTTCGGGGGGGACACAGATACGCAGTATTTT.

This chain joins TRBV24-1 and TRBJ1-2; D uncertain. CDR3 size: 14 residues. Trimming left V 2 bases short and J 5 bases short, with 11 bases between. Germline V gene sequence: CDR1 KGHDR, CDR2 SFDVKD. CDR3 coding DNA: TGTGCCACCAGTGATTGGGCAGACCCGTATGGCTACACCTTC. Protein: CATSDWADPYGYTF.

V gene TRBV6-2 or TRBV6-3 combines with J gene TRBJ2-7; D gene uncertain. The CDR3 has 15 residues. V was trimmed by 6 bases and J by 2 bases, leaving 17 bases between them. The germline V gene has CDR1 MNHEY and CDR2 SVGEGT. CDR3 DNA: TGTGCCAGCAGCAATAGGCCAGGTATAACCTACGAGCAGTACGTC. Protein: CASSNRPGITYEQYV.

This clonotype was observed a handful of times. V is TRBV5-1 and J is TRBJ2-7, with D maybe TRBD1 (8 bases). Germline lookup yields CDR1 SGHRS and CDR2 YFSETQ. V was shortened by 3 bases and J by 6 bases, with 19 bases between the two germline ends. The length of the CDR3 is 15 residues. The CDR3, as DNA: TGCGCCAGCAGCTATGAAACAGGGGGGGGGTTCGAGCAGTACTTC. Translating gives CASSYETGGGFEQYF.

In its sample, this clonotype was seen many times. This rearrangement joins TRBV7-9 to TRBJ2-7; 12 nucleotides align to TRBD1. Trimming took 5 bases from V and 7 from J; bases not matched to a gene: 9. Germline loops: CDR1 SEHNR, CDR2 FQNEAQ (reference sequence). This CDR3 comprises 15 residues. The CDR3 loop reads CASSPKGQGAGEQYF. The CDR3 region has the DNA TGTGCCAGCAGCCCCAAGGGACAGGGGGCCGGAGAGCAGTACTTC.

The table lists this clonotype with many counts. The chain is built from TRBV6-6 and TRBJ2-3, with D possibly being TRBD1 (5 bases). The germline gives CDR1 MNHNY, CDR2 SVGAGI (reference sequence). The CDR3 extends over 13 amino acids. V was pared by 10 bases and J by 2 bases, with 13 bases between. The CDR3 loop is CATLGRHTDTQYF. The CDR3 DNA reads TGTGCCACCCTGGGGCGGCACACAGATACGCAGTATTTT.

This rearrangement joins TRBV10-3 to TRBJ2-2; 10 nucleotides align to TRBD1. CDR1 is ENHRY and CDR2 is SYGVKD in the germline V gene. The CDR3 runs 14 residues. V was clipped by 6 bases and J by 5 bases; unmatched bases: 3. The DNA for the CDR3 is TGTGCCATCAGGGGACAGGGGCCAACCGGGGAGCTGTTTTTT. This sequence encodes CAIRGQGPTGELFF.

This clonotype was counted between two and nine times. This chain links TRBV12-3 or TRBV12-4 with TRBJ2-7, with D perhaps matching TRBD1 (5 bases). The V gene lost 0 bases and the J gene lost 4 bases, with 10 bases spanning the gap. The CDR3 length is 14 residues. The CDR3: CASSLATGPYEQYF. Here the CDR3 DNA reads TGTGCCAGCAGTTTAGCTACAGGCCCGTACGAGCAGTACTTC.

This clonotype was seen repeatedly, ten times or more. The chain links TRBV5-5 to TRBJ2-3; D is uncertain. Per the germline V gene, CDR1 is SGHKS and CDR2 is YYEKEE (reference sequence). This CDR3 has 13 amino acids. Deletions cut 4 bases from V and 5 bases from J, with 11 bases between. The CDR3 bases are TGTGCCAGCAGCCAGAGACTTGGAGATACGCAGTATTTT. This sequence encodes CASSQRLGDTQYF.

This clonotype was detected ten times or more. The genes are TRBV24-1 and TRBJ2-2, with D tentatively TRBD1 (5 bases). This CDR3 region has 12 residues. CDR1 and CDR2 (germline): KGHDR, SFDVKD. The V gene lost 10 bases and the J gene lost 6 bases, with 11 bases spanning the gap. The CDR3 coding sequence is TGTGCCACAAGAACAGGATCCGGGGAGCTGTTTTTT. It translates to CATRTGSGELFF.

This clonotype was detected ten times or more. The V and J genes are TRBV9 and TRBJ2-7; 9 bases are shared with TRBD1. This CDR3 is built from 14 residues. The germline gives CDR1 SGDLS, CDR2 YYNGEE. With V trimmed by 3 bases and J by 2 bases, 3 bases remained unmatched. The CDR3 sequence: CASSAGQGPYEQYF. In DNA, the CDR3 is TGTGCCAGCAGCGCGGGACAGGGACCCTACGAGCAGTACTTC.

The genes are TRBV10-1 and TRBJ1-5; D is ambiguous. Germline V CDR1 and CDR2: WNHNN, SYGVQD (reference sequence). V lost 2 bases and J lost 5, with 16 bases in between. This CDR3 has 16 residues. The CDR3 DNA reads TGCGCCAGCAGTGAGAATAGGAGGGTTCCCTATCAGCCCCAGCATTTT. It is translated as CASSENRRVPYQPQHF.

This clonotype has a handful of counts. This chain uses TRBV7-6 with TRBJ2-7, with D uncertain. The V gene lost 3 bases and the J gene lost 2 bases, with 14 bases spanning the gap. The CDR3 has 15 residues. In germline, CDR1 is SGHVS, CDR2 FNYEAQ. The CDR3 coding sequence is TGTGCCAGCAGCTTTACGATGGGTGCAGCCTACGAGCAGTACGTC. Translated, it gives CASSFTMGAAYEQYV.

This clonotype was recorded a few times. J is TRBJ2-1 and V is TRBV4-3; D gene unclear. V lost 1 base and J 3 bases, leaving 13 bases between the germline ends. Germline V gives CDR1 LGHNA, CDR2 YSLEER. This CDR3 spans 16 amino acids. The CDR3 loop is CASSQAFESLYNEQFF. CDR3 DNA sequence: TGCGCCAGCAGCCAAGCCTTCGAGAGTCTCTACAATGAGCAGTTCTTC.

J is TRBJ1-2 and V is TRBV7-9, with 9 bases lining up with TRBD1. The CDR3 extends over 17 amino acids. CDR1 SEHNR and CDR2 FQNEAQ come from the germline V gene (reference sequence). Germline trimming cut 6 bases from V and 2 bases from J; bases unmatched to any gene: 13. CDR3 coding DNA: TGTGCCAGCAGTTCTACAGCACACAGGGGGCTGAACTATGGCTACACCTTC. Translation gives CASSSTAHRGLNYGYTF.

This clonotype has only a few counts. The chain joins TRBV6-2 or TRBV6-3 to TRBJ2-6; weak D call: TRBD1 (6 bases). Germline-derived CDR1 and CDR2 are MNHEY and SVGEGT. V was cut by 7 bases and J by 0 bases, with 19 bases left in between. The length of the CDR3 is 18 residues. CDR3 in DNA: TGTGCCAGCACCCCCGGGACAAGGATCCACTCTGGGGCCAACGTCCTGACTTTC. Residues: CASTPGTRIHSGANVLTF.

The chain uses TRBV11-2 and TRBJ2-5; D is undetermined. There are 12 residues in the CDR3. V was shortened by 5 bases and J by 4 bases, with 8 bases between the two germline ends. CDR1 is SGHAT, CDR2 FQNNGV, per germline. As DNA, the CDR3 is TGTGCCAGCAGCAAATGGGCAGAGACCCAGTACTTC. Amino acids: CASSKWAETQYF. The complete variable domain, with remaining parts taken from reference TRBV11-2 and TRBJ2-5, reads EAGVAQSPRYKIIEKRQSVAFWCNPISGHATLYWYQQILGQGPKLLIQFQNNGVVDDSQLPKDRFSAERLKGVDSTLKIQPAKLEDSAVYLCASSKWAETQYFGPGTRLLVL.

A few counts support this clonotype. The chain joins TRBV29-1 to TRBJ2-7; 7 bases agree with TRBD1. Trimming removed 7 bases from V and 7 bases from J; junction bases left unmatched: 13. From germline, CDR1 is SQVTM and CDR2 ANQGSEA. This CDR3 spans 13 amino acids. For the CDR3, the DNA is TGCAGCGCAGGCCCGGACAGGATGGGGGAGCAGTACGTC. Translation: CSAGPDRMGEQYV.

This clonotype was counted ten times or more. The chain couples TRBV12-3 or TRBV12-4 to TRBJ2-3; tentative D call: TRBD2 (7 bases). The CDR3 totals 15 residues. With 1 base removed from V and 11 bases from J, the gap between germline ends came to 19 bases. The CDR3 reads CASSLGGGDHLGQYF. CDR3 DNA: TGTGCCAGCAGTTTAGGGGGGGGCGACCACCTCGGGCAGTATTTT.

This clonotype was seen many times. The chain links TRBV19 to TRBJ2-1; no clear D gene. Trimming removed 10 bases from V and 2 bases from J, with 9 bases in between. The CDR3 has 12 residues. The germline CDR1 and CDR2 sequences are LNHDA and SQIVND (reference sequence). The CDR3 bases are TGTGCCACCAGTGGGGCCTACAATGAGCAGTTCTTC. Translated: CATSGAYNEQFF.